This T cell receptor beta chain comes out of a study of cytomegalovirus exposure and HLA in healthy donors. Findings of the study overall: Several of the most significant clusters appeared, in a later analysis, to be linked to common viral pathogens.

This CDR3 has 16 amino acids. The V gene's germline CDR1 is MDHEN and CDR2 SYDVKM. The V gene end was trimmed by 3 bases and the J gene end by 5 bases; junction bases not matched to a gene: 8. Points on this clone: Its antigen remains unidentified.

Amplification used 60 Vbeta primers and 13 Jbeta primers. This table comes from immunoSEQ multiplex PCR, and its TCRdb copy is limited to in-frame clones, with some not included. Seen here are around 80,000 clones, 62% observed once, and the top ten hold approximately 4%. Sequenced sample: PBMCs. This rearrangement joins TRBV28 to TRBJ2-1; 9 bases match TRBD2. The clonotype was recovered from a male donor in good health and CMV-seropositive. This CDR3 reads CASSLYLAGPNNEQFF. CDR3 sequence (DNA): TGTGCCAGCAGTTTGTATCTAGCGGGGCCTAACAATGAGCAGTTCTTC.